Sequencing of this TCR beta chain was carried out in a study of breast tumors, draining lymph nodes, adjacent tissues. Axillary draining lymph nodes of breast cancer patients supplied the node samples. General study points: Luminal-like breast cancer showed significantly higher tumor–nontumor repertoire similarity than basal-like.

The CDR3 is made up of 16 amino acids. CDR1 is SEHNR and CDR2 is FQNEAQ in the germline V gene (reference sequence). Deletions cut 4 bases from V and 5 bases from J, with 17 bases between. Ten or more counts support this clonotype. Its antigen is undetermined. In TCRdb, the multiplex PCR reads were re-called with MiXCR into one record per CDR3 protein. In the table there are around 250,000 distinct CDR3 sequences, 30% to 35% of which are singletons. The TCR sequence derives from a female donor with breast cancer. Some clones in this sample may be carry-over from other donors' samples. Specimen: axillary lymph node tissue. V is TRBV7-9 and J is TRBJ2-2, with D unclear. The CDR3 DNA is TGTGCCAGCAGCTGGCTTCGTGCGCAGCCGACCGGGGAGCTGTTTTTT. The encoded protein is CASSWLRAQPTGELFF.